These 30 T cell receptor beta chains came from one sample sequenced in a study of blood T cells in healthy people across ages. Next came a second PCR, run for about 7 to 12 cycles, which used a sample-barcoded 5' primer along with a J-beta primer mix. TCRdb ran MiXCR on the 5' RACE reads and lists one entry per CDR3 protein. This repertoire shows nearly 800,000 distinct CDR3 sequences, 45% to 70% found once; its top ten account for more than 25%. Material for sequencing was blood. These TCRs come from a man aged 35 to 55 in good health.

This clonotype was detected a few times. Here the CDR3 DNA reads TGCGCCAGCAGCAAAAGCGGAGGGAGGGAAGAGACCCAGTACTTC. It specifies CASSKSGGREETQYF. The chain couples TRBV5-1 to TRBJ2-5, with 7 bases aligning to TRBD2. Per the germline V gene, CDR1 is SGHRS and CDR2 is YFSETQ. J gave up 3 bases and V 4 bases, and 9 bases lay outside the gene matches. The CDR3 extends over 15 amino acids. Full variable domain (rest looked up from reference TRBV5-1 and TRBJ2-5): KAGVTQTPRYLIKTRGQQVTLSCSPISGHRSVSWYQQTPGQGLQFLFEYFSETQRNKGNFPGRFSGRQFSNSRSEMNVSTLELGDSALYLCASSKSGGREETQYFGPGTRLLVL.

This clonotype came up a few times. The V and J genes are TRBV28 and TRBJ2-1; D unclear. CDR1 is MDHEN and CDR2 is SYDVKM in the germline V gene. V lost 8 bases to trimming and J lost 6 bases, with 8 bases between them. The CDR3 sequence is 11 residues long. The CDR3 sequence is CASPSGNEQFF. CDR3 bases: TGTGCCAGCCCTTCCGGCAATGAGCAGTTCTTC. Using reference TRBV28 and TRBJ2-1 for the parts outside the CDR3, the full variable domain is DVKVTQSSRYLVKRTGEKVFLECVQDMDHENMFWYRQDPGLGLRLIYFSYDVKMKEKGDIPEGYSVSREKKERFSLILESASTNQTSMYLCASPSGNEQFFGPGTRLTVL.

The V call is TRBV3-1, the J call TRBJ1-2; D might be TRBD1 (6 bases). Germline V CDR1 and CDR2: LGHDT, YNNKEL (reference sequence). V was trimmed by 6 bases and J by 5 bases, leaving 13 bases between them. The CDR3 totals 13 residues. The CDR3 is CASRQQGEYGYTF. The CDR3 DNA sequence: TGTGCCAGCAGGCAACAGGGAGAGTATGGCTACACCTTC.

The chain recombines TRBV14 with TRBJ2-5, with TRBD2 as a possible D gene (5 bases). The J call may not be correct, given that the DNA end is closer to TRBJ2-7. The germline CDR1 and CDR2 sequences are SGHDN and FVKESK. The CDR3 consists of 16 residues. The CDR3 DNA sequence: TGTGCCAGCAGCCAGACCCGGGATCCATCAAGGGACGAGCAGTACTTC. This translates into CASSQTRDPSRDEQYF.

This clonotype was detected only once. The chain links TRBV29-1 to TRBJ2-3; the D is unclear. V was shortened by 6 bases and J by 3 bases, with 10 bases between the two germline ends. The CDR3 covers 12 residues. Per the germline V gene, CDR1 is SQVTM and CDR2 is ANQGSEA. CDR3 residues: CSVVADTDTQYF. The CDR3, as DNA: TGCAGCGTCGTGGCTGATACAGATACGCAGTATTTT.

This clonotype appeared many times. The genes are TRBV7-2 and TRBJ2-2, with unresolved D. The CDR3 consists of 12 residues. Between the trimmed V and J ends, which lost 4 bases and 2 bases, there was a span of 2 bases. Per the germline V gene, CDR1 is SGHTA and CDR2 is FQGNSA. The CDR3 DNA sequence: TGTGCCAGCAGCTCAAACACCGGGGAGCTGTTTTTT. Its translation: CASSSNTGELFF.

The chain couples TRBV9 to TRBJ2-1; possible D gene TRBD2, 5 bases. The germline CDR1 and CDR2 sequences are SGDLS and YYNGEE. V was trimmed by 1 base and J by 8 bases, leaving 13 bases between them. The CDR3 runs to 14 residues. The CDR3 nucleotides are TGTGCCAGCAGCGTACGAGGGTCGCCCGATGAGCAGTTCTTC. It is translated as CASSVRGSPDEQFF.

The chain recombines TRBV10-3 with TRBJ1-6; D is perhaps TRBD1 (6 bases). Germline-derived CDR1 and CDR2 are ENHRY and SYGVKD. The V gene lost 2 bases and the J gene lost 5 bases, with 16 bases spanning the gap. This CDR3 contains 17 residues. CDR3 in amino acids: CAISEAGGRFDNSPLHF. CDR3 bases: TGTGCCATCAGTGAGGCCGGGGGCAGGTTTGATAATTCACCCCTCCACTTT.

The chain carries TRBV7-2 and TRBJ2-3, with unresolved D. Between the trimmed V and J ends, which lost 5 bases and 0 bases, there was a span of 18 bases. Germline V gene lookup returns CDR1 SGHTA and CDR2 FQGNSA. The CDR3 is 17 amino acids. The CDR3 spells CASSLQPMTLSTDTQYF. The CDR3 region has the DNA TGTGCCAGCAGCCTCCAGCCTATGACCCTTAGCACAGATACGCAGTATTTT.

The rearrangement links TRBV6-5 to TRBJ2-3; D assignment may be TRBD1 or TRBD2 (6 bases each). V was shortened by 6 bases and J by 4 bases, with 17 bases between the two germline ends. Germline CDR1 reads MNHEY; CDR2 reads SVGAGI. The CDR3 length is 15 residues. The CDR3 bases are TGTGCCAGCAGCCCCGGGGGCCAGCGATCAGATACGCAGTATTTT. It translates to CASSPGGQRSDTQYF.

This clonotype showed up just a few times. The chain combines TRBV7-2 with TRBJ2-5; 7 nucleotides align to TRBD1. The length of the CDR3 is 14 residues. Germline trimming cut 4 bases from V and 4 bases from J; bases unmatched to any gene: 6. The germline V gene has CDR1 SGHTA and CDR2 FQGNSA. The CDR3 nucleotides are TGTGCCAGCAGCTCCTCGAGGACAGGAGAGACCCAGTACTTC. This sequence encodes CASSSSRTGETQYF.

The gene calls are TRBV28 and TRBJ1-2; possibly TRBD1 for D (5 bases). Germline V gene lookup returns CDR1 MDHEN and CDR2 SYDVKM. The V end was cut by 6 bases, the J end by 8 bases, with 13 bases between. The CDR3 covers 12 residues. CDR3 DNA sequence: TGTGCCAGCAGGCCCAGCGGGGGAGGCTACACCTTC. Its translation is CASRPSGGGYTF.

This rearrangement joins TRBV7-3 to TRBJ2-3, with TRBD1 matching over 10 bases. Germline lookup yields CDR1 SGHTA and CDR2 FQGTGA. V lost 5 bases, J lost 5 bases, and 10 bases stayed unmatched. CDR3 length: 16 residues. The CDR3 nucleotides read TGTGCCAGCAGCCCTAGAAGACAGGGGGCTAGAGATACGCAGTATTTT. It is translated as CASSPRRQGARDTQYF.

V gene TRBV7-2 combines with J gene TRBJ2-1; D may correspond to TRBD1 or TRBD2 (6 bases each). This CDR3 comprises 16 residues. Per germline, CDR1 SGHTA and CDR2 FQGNSA. Trimming left V 4 bases short and J 7 bases short, with 20 bases between. The CDR3 DNA sequence: TGTGCCAGCAGCTCCCCATCGAGGGGGGCCTGGAATGAGCAGTTCTTC. Protein product: CASSSPSRGAWNEQFF.

As for this clonotype: This may arise from a read error, as a much more abundant clone is one base away. This chain links TRBV7-9 with TRBJ2-3; tentative D call: TRBD2 (6 bases). CDR1 and CDR2 from the germline V gene are SEHNR and FQNEAQ (reference sequence). The CDR3 contains 17 residues. The DNA of the CDR3 is TGTGCCAGCAGCCCTCTCGGGGGACCGGCTAGCACAGAGACGCAGTATTTT. Protein product: CASSPLGGPASTETQYF.

This clonotype was seen a handful of times. The chain carries TRBV7-2 and TRBJ2-7; no clear D. V dropped 1 base and J dropped 6 bases, with 10 bases sitting between them. The CDR3 totals 13 residues. Germline CDR1 is SGHTA and CDR2 is FQGNSA. CDR3 protein: CASSLERAFEQYF. CDR3 sequence (DNA): TGTGCCAGCAGCTTAGAGCGCGCCTTCGAGCAGTACTTC.

V usage is TRBV29-1 and J usage is TRBJ1-1; 10 positions agree with TRBD1. Trimming at V came to 3 bases and at J to 6 bases, leaving 7 bases not matched to a gene. From germline, CDR1 is SQVTM and CDR2 ANQGSEA. The CDR3 has 14 residues. CDR3 protein: CSVDEGQGRAEAFF. The CDR3 nucleotides are TGCAGCGTTGATGAGGGACAGGGGAGAGCTGAAGCTTTCTTT.

The chain is built from TRBV12-3 or TRBV12-4 and TRBJ2-3; a possible D gene is TRBD1 (6 bases). V lost 5 bases and J lost 4, with 19 bases in between. The CDR3 has 16 amino acids. The CDR3, as DNA: TGTGCCAGCAGTCAACTCTCAGGGGTGGGCCCAGATACGCAGTATTTT. This translates into CASSQLSGVGPDTQYF.

The gene calls are TRBV12-3 or TRBV12-4 and TRBJ1-5, with D unresolved. The ends were cut back, 5 bases at V and 6 bases at J, with 11 bases in the middle. The CDR3 runs to 13 residues. CDR3 sequence reads: CASSHGRSQPQHF. The CDR3 DNA is TGTGCCAGCAGTCACGGGCGGAGTCAGCCCCAGCATTTT.

The chain is built from TRBV9 and TRBJ2-5, with 8 positions matching TRBD2. Germline-derived CDR1 and CDR2 are SGDLS and YYNGEE. This CDR3 comprises 17 residues. V was clipped by 0 bases and J by 5 bases; unmatched bases: 12. CDR3 loop: CASSVGLAGSRVETQYF. In DNA form, the CDR3 reads TGTGCCAGCAGCGTAGGGCTAGCGGGTTCACGGGTGGAGACCCAGTACTTC. The full variable domain, with the rest looked up from reference TRBV9 and TRBJ2-5, is DSGVTQTPKHLITATGQRVTLRCSPRSGDLSVYWYQQSLDQGLQFLIQYYNGEERAKGNILERFSAQQFPDLHSELNLSSLELGDSALYFCASSVGLAGSRVETQYFGPGTRLLVL.

The CDR3 reads CASSFSASQETQYF. Written as DNA, the CDR3 is TGTGCCAGCAGTTTCTCGGCCAGCCAAGAGACCCAGTACTTC. V usage is TRBV27 and J usage is TRBJ2-5; D remains ambiguous. Germline assignment: CDR1 MNHEY and CDR2 SMNVEV (reference sequence). V gave up 3 bases and J gave up 1 base, with 9 bases separating them. This CDR3 region has 14 residues.

This clonotype was detected only a few times. The V and J genes are TRBV29-1 and TRBJ2-3; no firm D call. V was pared by 0 bases and J by 0 bases, with 22 bases between. Germline CDR1 and CDR2: SQVTM and ANQGSEA. The CDR3 is 19 amino acids. CDR3 bases: TGCAGCGTTGAAGATTACCGCAGACCGACTGGCACTAGCACAGATACGCAGTATTTT. Translating gives CSVEDYRRPTGTSTDTQYF.

The chain combines TRBV7-3 with TRBJ2-5; TRBD2 matches at 7 bases. This CDR3 comprises 14 residues. The junction had 6 bases not matched to a gene; V was cut back by 5 bases and J by 3 bases. In germline, CDR1 is SGHTA, CDR2 FQGTGA. The CDR3 DNA follows: TGTGCCAGCAGCGTCTGGGGAGGGGAAGAGACCCAGTACTTC. Its translation is CASSVWGGEETQYF.

DNA of the CDR3: TGTGCCATCAGTGAGTCCCGACAGGGGAATTCCTACGAGCAGTACTTC. This sequence encodes CAISESRQGNSYEQYF. V and J are TRBV10-3 and TRBJ2-7; 8 nucleotides agree with TRBD1. V shed 0 bases, J shed 1 base, and the junction held 5 bases outside the gene matches. CDR3 length: 16 amino acids. CDR1 ENHRY and CDR2 SYGVKD come from the germline V gene.

This chain links TRBV27 with TRBJ2-3; D is uncertain. The CDR3 runs 11 residues. In germline, CDR1 is MNHEY, CDR2 SMNVEV (reference sequence). V lost 4 bases, J lost 6 bases, and 5 bases lay in between. The CDR3 DNA follows: TGTGCCAGCAGTTGGCGGGATACGCAGTATTTT. Residues: CASSWRDTQYF.

This rearrangement joins TRBV5-1 to TRBJ2-5, with D tentatively TRBD2 (6 bases). Germline assignment: CDR1 SGHRS and CDR2 YFSETQ. CDR3 length: 16 residues. Trimming took off 4 bases at V and 2 bases at J, with 18 bases between the two ends. This chain's CDR3 is CASSPARELYQETQYF. CDR3 in DNA: TGCGCCAGCAGCCCGGCGCGGGAACTTTATCAAGAGACCCAGTACTTC.

A remark on this clonotype: Compared with germline, one end of the junction differs, possibly owing to a read error. The genes are TRBV3-1 and TRBJ2-1; the match to TRBD1 covers 11 bases. The length of the CDR3 is 14 residues. The V gene's germline CDR1 is LGHDT and CDR2 YNNKEL (reference sequence). CDR3 region: CASSTRTGGGERFF. In DNA form, the CDR3 reads TGTGCCAGCAGCACAAGGACAGGGGGCGGTGAGCGGTTCTTC.

The V and J genes are TRBV21-1 and TRBJ2-5; no check of the table's D call, TRBD2, against the DNA was made. The end of the DNA is better explained by TRBJ2-4, so the J call may be wrong. TRBV21-1 is deemed a pseudogene. CDR3 length: 16 residues. The CDR3 DNA reads TGTGCCAGCAGACAAAGTCCAGGTCTAGCCAAAAACATTCAGTACTTC. This codes for CASRQSPGLAKNIQYF.

CDR3 DNA sequence: TGTGCCAGCAGCTCATTTAAGGGGGTGAACACTGAAGCTTTCTTT. Protein product: CASSSFKGVNTEAFF. This chain links TRBV7-9 with TRBJ1-1; possibly TRBD1 for D (6 bases). The V gene lost 4 bases and the J gene lost 0 bases, with 12 bases spanning the gap. The CDR3 sequence is 15 residues long. Germline V gene data show CDR1 as SEHNR and CDR2 as FQNEAQ (reference sequence).

The chain uses TRBV12-3 or TRBV12-4 and TRBJ2-3; 11 nucleotides align to TRBD2. The CDR3 is 17 residues long. The V segment lost 3 bases and the J segment 1 base; nucleotides outside the gene matches: 6. The CDR3 sequence: CASSFTHSGGGTDTQYF. The CDR3 DNA reads TGTGCCAGCAGTTTTACCCATAGCGGGGGGGGCACAGATACGCAGTATTTT.